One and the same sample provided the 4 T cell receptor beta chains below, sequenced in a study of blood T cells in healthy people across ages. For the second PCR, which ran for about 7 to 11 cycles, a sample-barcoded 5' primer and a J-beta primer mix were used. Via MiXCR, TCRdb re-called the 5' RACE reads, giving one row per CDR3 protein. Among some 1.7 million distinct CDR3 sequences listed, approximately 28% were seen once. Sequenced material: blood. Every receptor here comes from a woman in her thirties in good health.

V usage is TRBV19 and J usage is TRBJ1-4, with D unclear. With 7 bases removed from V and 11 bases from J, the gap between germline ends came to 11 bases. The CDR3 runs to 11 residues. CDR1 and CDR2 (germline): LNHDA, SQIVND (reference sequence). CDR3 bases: TGTGCCAGTAACCGGGGTGGGAAACTGTTTTTT. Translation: CASNRGGKLFF.

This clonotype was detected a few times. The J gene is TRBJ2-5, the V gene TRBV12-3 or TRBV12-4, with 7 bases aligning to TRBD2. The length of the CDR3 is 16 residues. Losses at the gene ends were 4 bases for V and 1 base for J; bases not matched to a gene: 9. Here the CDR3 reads CASSSPSLAAQETQYF. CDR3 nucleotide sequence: TGTGCCAGCAGTTCCCCCTCTCTAGCGGCCCAAGAGACCCAGTACTTC.

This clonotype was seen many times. The CDR3 nucleotides read TGCGCCAGCAGCCAACGGGGGGCTCCCACAGATACGCAGTATTTT. This translates into CASSQRGAPTDTQYF. V is TRBV4-1 and J is TRBJ2-3, with D possibly being TRBD2 (7 bases). The V gene's germline CDR1 is MGHRA and CDR2 YSYEKL. The CDR3 is made up of 15 amino acids. V lost 2 bases and J 2 bases, leaving 11 bases between the germline ends.

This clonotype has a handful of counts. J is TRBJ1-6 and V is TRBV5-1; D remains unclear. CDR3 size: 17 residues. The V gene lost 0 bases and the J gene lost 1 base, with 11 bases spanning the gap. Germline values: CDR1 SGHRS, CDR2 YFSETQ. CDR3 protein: CASSLAVVGSYNSPLHF. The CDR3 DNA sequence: TGCGCCAGCAGCTTGGCCGTGGTAGGGTCCTATAATTCACCCCTCCACTTT.